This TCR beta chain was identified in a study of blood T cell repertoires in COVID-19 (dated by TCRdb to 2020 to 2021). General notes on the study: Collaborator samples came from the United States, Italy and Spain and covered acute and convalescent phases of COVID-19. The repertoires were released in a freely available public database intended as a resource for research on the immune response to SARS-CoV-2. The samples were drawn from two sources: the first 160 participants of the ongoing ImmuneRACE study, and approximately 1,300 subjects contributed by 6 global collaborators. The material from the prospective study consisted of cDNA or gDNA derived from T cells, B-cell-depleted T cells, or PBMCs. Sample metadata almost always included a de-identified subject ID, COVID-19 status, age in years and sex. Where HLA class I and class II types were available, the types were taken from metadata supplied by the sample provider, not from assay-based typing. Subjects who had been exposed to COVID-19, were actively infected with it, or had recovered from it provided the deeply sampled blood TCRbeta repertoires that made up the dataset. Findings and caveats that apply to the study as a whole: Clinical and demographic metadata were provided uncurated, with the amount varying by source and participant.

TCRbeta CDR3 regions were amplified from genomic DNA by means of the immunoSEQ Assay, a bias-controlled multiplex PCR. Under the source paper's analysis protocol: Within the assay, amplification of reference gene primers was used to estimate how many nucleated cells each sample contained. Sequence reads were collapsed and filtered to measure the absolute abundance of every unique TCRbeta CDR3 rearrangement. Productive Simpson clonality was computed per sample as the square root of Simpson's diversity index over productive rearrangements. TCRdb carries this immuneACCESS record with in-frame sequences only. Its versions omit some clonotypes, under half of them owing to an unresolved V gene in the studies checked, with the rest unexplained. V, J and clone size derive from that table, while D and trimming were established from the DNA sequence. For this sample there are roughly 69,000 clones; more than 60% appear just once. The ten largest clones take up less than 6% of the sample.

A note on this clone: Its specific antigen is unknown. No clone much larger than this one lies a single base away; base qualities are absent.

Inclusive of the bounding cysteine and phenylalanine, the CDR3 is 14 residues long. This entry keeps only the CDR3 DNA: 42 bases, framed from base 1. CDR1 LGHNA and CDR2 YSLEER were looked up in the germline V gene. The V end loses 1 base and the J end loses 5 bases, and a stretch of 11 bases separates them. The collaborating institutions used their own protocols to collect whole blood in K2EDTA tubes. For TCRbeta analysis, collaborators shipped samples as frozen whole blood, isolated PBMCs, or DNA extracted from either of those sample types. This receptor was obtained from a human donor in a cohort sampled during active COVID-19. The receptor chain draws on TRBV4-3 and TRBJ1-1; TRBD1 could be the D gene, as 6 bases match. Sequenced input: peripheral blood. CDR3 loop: CASSQGQGTTEAFF. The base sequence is TGCGCCAGCAGCCAAGGGCAGGGGACGACTGAAGCTTTCTTT.